These 32 T cell receptor beta chains originate from one sample sequenced in a study of blood T cell repertoires in COVID-19. The repertoire was sequenced with immunoSEQ multiplex PCR; TCRdb's copy has only in-frame clones and lacks some. This table has 150,000 to 250,000 clones, roughly 82% appearing once. The sample comprised PBMCs or T cells enriched from blood (not recorded which). The origin of the receptors is a man in his forties who had recovered from COVID-19.

The rearrangement joins TRBV27 to TRBJ2-3; TRBD2 matches at 9 bases. V lost 6 bases to trimming and J lost 0 bases; unmatched junction nucleotides: 13. This CDR3 has 18 residues. CDR1 is MNHEY and CDR2 is SMNVEV in the germline V gene (reference sequence). CDR3 bases: TGTGCCAGCAGCCGACGTCGCCCTAGCGGGGCTAGCACAGATACGCAGTATTTT. Its protein product is CASSRRRPSGASTDTQYF.

The CDR3 reads CASSSIAEAFF. DNA of the CDR3: TGTGCCAGCAGTTCTATCGCTGAAGCTTTCTTT. The chain has TRBV28 and TRBJ1-1; unclear D gene. Germline V gene sequence: CDR1 MDHEN, CDR2 SYDVKM. The CDR3 has 11 residues. V shed 4 bases and J shed 6 bases, with 6 bases lying between them.

The chain combines TRBV11-2 with TRBJ2-5; a weak D match, TRBD2 (5 bases). Trimming shortened V by 5 bases and J by 4 bases, and 11 bases separated the two germline ends. The CDR3 length is 13 residues. Germline-derived CDR1 and CDR2 are SGHAT and FQNNGV. The CDR3 bases are TGTGCCAGCAGCCGGATCCGGGGAGAGACCCAGTACTTC. Protein sequence: CASSRIRGETQYF.

The chain uses TRBV29-1 and TRBJ2-2, with 7 bases lining up with TRBD2. Germline values: CDR1 SQVTM, CDR2 ANQGSEA. The CDR3 loop spans 15 amino acids. V was pared by 5 bases and J by 2 bases, with 8 bases of the junction left unmatched. CDR3 in DNA: TGCAGCGTTTTCATCCTAGCGGCCAACACCGGGGAGCTGTTTTTT. This encodes CSVFILAANTGELFF.

V and J are TRBV4-3 and TRBJ2-1, with a tentative D call TRBD2 (5 bases). V was pared by 3 bases and J by 6 bases, with 12 bases between. Germline lookup yields CDR1 LGHNA and CDR2 YSLEER. The CDR3 is 14 amino acids. The CDR3 reads CASSQTRLSNEQFF. The CDR3 coding sequence is TGCGCCAGCAGCCAGACAAGACTATCCAATGAGCAGTTCTTC.

This rearrangement joins TRBV29-1 to TRBJ1-6, with D perhaps TRBD1 (5 bases). The CDR3 runs 13 residues. Germline loops: CDR1 SQVTM, CDR2 ANQGSEA. Between the trimmed V and J ends, which lost 3 bases and 10 bases, there was a span of 13 bases. DNA of the CDR3: TGCAGCGTTGAGCAGGGTTTGGAGTCACCCCTCCACTTT. Protein: CSVEQGLESPLHF.

The CDR3 loop reads CASSPSQGSGYTDTQYF. The CDR3 coding sequence is TGTGCCAGCAGTCCCTCCCAGGGTAGCGGATACACAGATACGCAGTATTTT. The chain recombines TRBV6-6 with TRBJ2-3, with D tentatively TRBD2 (6 bases). V was cut by 5 bases and J by 2 bases, with 20 bases left in between. Germline V gene lookup returns CDR1 MNHNY and CDR2 SVGAGI (reference sequence). The CDR3 has 17 residues.

The chain carries TRBV7-3 and TRBJ2-1, with 10 bases lining up with TRBD2. Trimming at V came to 5 bases and at J to 2 bases, leaving 3 bases not matched to a gene. The CDR3 runs to 15 residues. Germline V gene sequence: CDR1 SGHTA, CDR2 FQGTGA. CDR3 nucleotide sequence: TGTGCCAGCAGCGTCCTAGCGGGAGCCTACAATGAGCAGTTCTTC. Amino acids: CASSVLAGAYNEQFF.

The J gene is TRBJ2-7, the V gene TRBV11-2; tentative D call: TRBD2 (7 bases). V was shortened by 4 bases and J by 5 bases, with 18 bases between the two germline ends. This CDR3 region has 15 residues. Germline V lookup: CDR1 SGHAT, CDR2 FQNNGV. In DNA form, the CDR3 reads TGTGCCAGCAGCTGGGGGGGCGCAGATTGGGACGAGCAGTACGTC. Translated, it gives CASSWGGADWDEQYV.

CDR3 coding DNA: TGTGCCACCAGTGACCCGGGACAGGGCGATGAAAAACTGTTTTTT. The encoded protein is CATSDPGQGDEKLFF. This sequence joins TRBV24-1 and TRBJ1-4; TRBD1 matches at 9 bases. The germline gives CDR1 KGHDR, CDR2 SFDVKD. The CDR3 contains 15 residues. V gave up 4 bases and J gave up 6 bases; unmatched junction bases: 5.

The rearrangement links TRBV10-3 to TRBJ2-5, with TRBD2 matching over 7 bases. Unmatched junction bases numbered 4, after V lost 3 bases and J lost 0 bases. This CDR3 contains 15 residues. Germline CDR1 is ENHRY and CDR2 is SYGVKD. CDR3 protein: CAISERLANQETQYF. Here the CDR3 DNA reads TGTGCCATCAGTGAACGACTAGCCAACCAAGAGACCCAGTACTTC.

The chain combines TRBV11-3 with TRBJ2-1, with TRBD1 identical over 8 bases. Trimming took 0 bases from V and 3 from J; bases not matched to a gene: 4. CDR3 size: 16 residues. From germline, CDR1 is SGHNT and CDR2 YENEEA. As DNA, the CDR3 is TGTGCCAGCAGCTTAGAACAGGGGGGCGTCTACAATGAGCAGTTCTTC. Amino acid sequence: CASSLEQGGVYNEQFF.

The gene calls are TRBV5-1 and TRBJ1-2; no definite D call. The germline gives CDR1 SGHRS, CDR2 YFSETQ. Trimming stripped 4 bases from V and 2 bases from J, with 12 bases between. CDR3 size: 14 residues. CDR3 region: CASSPGGKNYGYTF. In DNA, the CDR3 is TGCGCCAGCAGCCCTGGCGGGAAAAACTATGGCTACACCTTC.

The chain carries TRBV4-3 and TRBJ1-5; 9 nucleotides line up with TRBD1. The junction had 6 bases not matched to a gene; V was cut back by 3 bases and J by 6 bases. The CDR3 is made up of 15 amino acids. Germline V gives CDR1 LGHNA, CDR2 YSLEER. CDR3 nucleotides: TGCGCCAGCAGCCAGGGGACAGGGCAAGGTCAGCCCCAGCATTTT. Translating gives CASSQGTGQGQPQHF.

This rearrangement joins TRBV5-6 to TRBJ1-4; TRBD1 might be the D (5 bases). Between the trimmed V and J ends, which lost 4 bases and 0 bases, there was a span of 7 bases. CDR1 and CDR2 (germline): SGHDT, YYEEEE. This CDR3 spans 14 amino acids. DNA for the CDR3: TGTGCCAGCAGCCGCAGGGCAACTAATGAAAAACTGTTTTTT. It is translated as CASSRRATNEKLFF.

This chain connects TRBV2 to TRBJ2-1; D is possibly TRBD2 (5 bases). The V end was cut by 5 bases, the J end by 8 bases, with 13 bases between. The CDR3 length is 13 residues. The germline V gene has CDR1 SNHLY and CDR2 FYNNEI. The DNA for the CDR3 is TGTGCCAGCAGTAGCGGCCCCACCTATGAGCAGTTCTTC. Translation gives CASSSGPTYEQFF.

The V gene is TRBV27, the J gene TRBJ1-6; no clear D. Trimming took off 5 bases at V and 10 bases at J, with 15 bases between the two ends. The CDR3 has 14 residues. Germline loops: CDR1 MNHEY, CDR2 SMNVEV (reference sequence). This CDR3 reads CASSAGLLRSPLHF. CDR3 nucleotide sequence: TGTGCCAGCAGTGCCGGACTTCTAAGGTCACCCCTCCACTTT.

This clone showed up many times. Here the CDR3 reads CATSGDYTEAFF. In nucleotides, the CDR3 is TGTGCCACCAGCGGCGACTACACTGAAGCTTTCTTT. The chain couples TRBV15 to TRBJ1-1; D is undetermined. V shed 5 bases and J shed 3 bases, with 7 bases lying between them. CDR1 and CDR2 (germline): LNHNV, YYDKDF (reference sequence). The CDR3 covers 12 residues.

The rearrangement links TRBV6-5 to TRBJ2-2; D is unresolved. The germline gives CDR1 MNHEY, CDR2 SVGAGI. CDR3 length: 15 amino acids. The V end lost 1 base, the J end lost 6 bases, and 12 bases lay between the germline ends. Written as DNA, the CDR3 is TGTGCCAGCAGTTACTTTAGTGGTTTGGCCGGGGAGCTGTTTTTT. Protein sequence: CASSYFSGLAGELFF.

DNA for the CDR3: TGTGCCAGCAGCCAAGATCGAGGCCATGAGAGGGAGACCCAGTACTTC. This translates into CASSQDRGHERETQYF. The V call is TRBV3-1 (or the pseudogene TRBV3-2), the J call TRBJ2-5, with D unresolved. Germline CDR1 is LGHDT and CDR2 is YNNKEL (reference sequence). V gave up 0 bases and J gave up 5 bases, with 16 bases separating them. The CDR3 has 16 amino acids.

This clone was seen only once. The chain uses TRBV5-1 and TRBJ1-1, with a weak D call TRBD1 (6 bases). Germline CDR1 and CDR2: SGHRS and YFSETQ. The germline V and J ends were trimmed by 5 bases and 1 base, with 15 bases remaining between them. The CDR3 contains 15 residues. CDR3 bases: TGCGCCAGCAGTTGGGGGGGGCTCACGAACACTGAAGCTTTCTTT. Amino acids: CASSWGGLTNTEAFF.

V usage is TRBV5-1 and J usage is TRBJ2-5, with D tentatively TRBD2 (7 bases). The V end lost 5 bases, the J end lost 5 bases, and 16 bases lay between the germline ends. This CDR3 is 14 amino acids long. CDR1 is SGHRS, CDR2 YFSETQ, per germline. The CDR3 is CASSGGAGLETQYF. In DNA, the CDR3 is TGCGCCAGCAGTGGGGGGGCAGGCCTCGAGACCCAGTACTTC. Supplemented by reference TRBV5-1 and TRBJ2-5, the full variable domain reads KAGVTQTPRYLIKTRGQQVTLSCSPISGHRSVSWYQQTPGQGLQFLFEYFSETQRNKGNFPGRFSGRQFSNSRSEMNVSTLELGDSALYLCASSGGAGLETQYFGPGTRLLVL.

This chain uses TRBV11-2 with TRBJ2-6, with D unresolved. With 2 bases removed from V and 2 bases from J, the gap between germline ends came to 16 bases. The CDR3 runs 18 residues. Per germline, CDR1 SGHAT and CDR2 FQNNGV. CDR3 amino acids: CASSLIVPVPTGANVLTF. In nucleotides, the CDR3 is TGTGCCAGCAGCTTAATAGTCCCCGTCCCTACTGGGGCCAACGTCCTGACTTTC.

The genes are TRBV19 and TRBJ1-5; a possible D gene is TRBD1 (6 bases). The V end was cut by 9 bases, the J end by 2 bases, with 20 bases between. This CDR3 region has 16 residues. Per the germline V gene, CDR1 is LNHDA and CDR2 is SQIVND (reference sequence). DNA for the CDR3: TGTGCCAGCGTACTTACCGGGGGGCATCGCAATCAGCCCCAGCATTTT. Translated: CASVLTGGHRNQPQHF.

The rearrangement links TRBV14 to TRBJ2-1; weak D call: TRBD2 (6 bases). Germline values: CDR1 SGHDN, CDR2 FVKESK. The CDR3 loop spans 16 amino acids. V was trimmed by 0 bases and J by 10 bases, leaving 19 bases between them. The CDR3 nucleotides read TGTGCCAGCAGCCAAGATGGTGGGTTGCCTGGGGGGGAGCAGTTCTTC. Amino acids: CASSQDGGLPGGEQFF.

This chain connects TRBV25-1 to TRBJ2-2; TRBD1 matches 9 bases. V lost 6 bases to trimming and J lost 6 bases; unmatched junction nucleotides: 5. CDR3 length equals 14 residues. Germline CDR1 reads MGHDK; CDR2 reads SYGVNS. The DNA of the CDR3 is TGTGCCAGCAGGCGGGACAGGGCGCCCGGGGAGCTGTTTTTT. Its translation: CASRRDRAPGELFF.

The V call is TRBV5-1, the J call TRBJ2-5; TRBD2 aligns across 11 bases. Trimming at V came to 0 bases and at J to 1 base, leaving 8 bases not matched to a gene. Looked up from germline, CDR1 is SGHRS and CDR2 is YFSETQ. The CDR3 loop spans 18 amino acids. CDR3 sequence reads: CASSLGYAGTSGQETQYF. The CDR3 bases are TGCGCCAGCAGCTTGGGCTACGCAGGGACTAGCGGCCAAGAGACCCAGTACTTC.

This clone came up once. The chain joins TRBV7-2 to TRBJ2-2; D gene ambiguous. Trimming shortened V by 3 bases and J by 4 bases, and 9 bases separated the two germline ends. Looked up from germline, CDR1 is SGHTA and CDR2 is FQGNSA. The CDR3 is made up of 14 amino acids. DNA of the CDR3: TGTGCCAGCAGCTTTCTCACATTCACCGGGGAGCTGTTTTTT. Residues: CASSFLTFTGELFF.

This clone was detected once. The J gene is TRBJ2-1, the V gene TRBV20-1, with no clear D. Per germline, CDR1 DFQATT and CDR2 SNEGSKA (reference sequence). The ends were cut back, 2 bases at V and 9 bases at J, with 8 bases in the middle. This CDR3 is 11 amino acids long. CDR3 nucleotide sequence: TGCAGTGCTAGACGACTCTCTGAGCAGTTCTTC. This encodes CSARRLSEQFF.

The V gene is TRBV10-1, the J gene TRBJ2-5; possibly TRBD2 for D (5 bases). The CDR3 length is 15 residues. Germline-derived CDR1 and CDR2 are WNHNN and SYGVQD (reference sequence). V was clipped by 4 bases and J by 1 base, with 13 bases between them. The CDR3 DNA reads as TGCGCCAGCAGTGTTGAGAATGAGGGCCAAGAGACCCAGTACTTC. This gives the protein CASSVENEGQETQYF.

This clone was seen only a few times. The V gene is TRBV28, the J gene TRBJ2-5; TRBD1 aligns across 7 bases. With V trimmed by 10 bases and J by 4 bases, 0 bases remained unmatched. Germline V gene sequence: CDR1 MDHEN, CDR2 SYDVKM. The CDR3 contains 10 residues. The CDR3 DNA reads as TGTGCCACAGGGGGAGAGACCCAGTACTTC. This sequence encodes CATGGETQYF.

The chain recombines TRBV6-1 with TRBJ1-5; 10 nucleotides agree with TRBD1. The CDR3 contains 15 residues. Germline CDR1 MNHNS, CDR2 SASEGT. V was pared by 3 bases and J by 9 bases, with 8 bases of the junction left unmatched. CDR3: CASSETWGQGWPQHF. The CDR3 nucleotides read TGTGCCAGCAGTGAGACATGGGGACAGGGGTGGCCCCAGCATTTT.